This T cell receptor beta chain was found in a study of blood T cell repertoires in COVID-19. Study at large: Sites across the United States, Italy and Spain contributed samples from acute and convalescent COVID-19. T cells, B-cell-depleted T cells, or PBMCs provided the cDNA or gDNA that served as material.

The length of the CDR3 is 16 residues. Germline CDR1 SNHLY, CDR2 FYNNEI. V lost 6 bases, J lost 2 bases, and 10 bases stayed unmatched. Those enrolled in Seattle joined during active infection and were followed longitudinally afterward. Authors' analysis steps: Estimation of nucleated cell counts relied on the amplification of reference gene primers. Sequencing used immunoSEQ multiplex PCR; TCRdb keeps in-frame clones, though not all of them. V and J calls and clone size are given by that table; D and trimming were obtained from the DNA. This table holds roughly 190,000 clones, approximately 81% found once.

Sequencing was done on a sample of peripheral blood. V and J are TRBV2 and TRBJ2-1, with 7 bases aligning to TRBD2. The TCR comes from a woman aged 65 to 85 with COVID-19, enrolled during active disease. Here the CDR3 reads CASRGSAGSPYNEQFF. The CDR3 DNA reads TGTGCCAGCAGAGGCTCAGCGGGAAGCCCCTACAATGAGCAGTTCTTC. Full variable domain (rest looked up from reference TRBV2 and TRBJ2-1): EPEVTQTPSHQVTQMGQEVILRCVPISNHLYFYWYRQILGQKVEFLVSFYNNEISEKSEIFDDQFSVERPDGSNFTLKIRSTKLEDSAMYFCASRGSAGSPYNEQFFGPGTRLTVL.